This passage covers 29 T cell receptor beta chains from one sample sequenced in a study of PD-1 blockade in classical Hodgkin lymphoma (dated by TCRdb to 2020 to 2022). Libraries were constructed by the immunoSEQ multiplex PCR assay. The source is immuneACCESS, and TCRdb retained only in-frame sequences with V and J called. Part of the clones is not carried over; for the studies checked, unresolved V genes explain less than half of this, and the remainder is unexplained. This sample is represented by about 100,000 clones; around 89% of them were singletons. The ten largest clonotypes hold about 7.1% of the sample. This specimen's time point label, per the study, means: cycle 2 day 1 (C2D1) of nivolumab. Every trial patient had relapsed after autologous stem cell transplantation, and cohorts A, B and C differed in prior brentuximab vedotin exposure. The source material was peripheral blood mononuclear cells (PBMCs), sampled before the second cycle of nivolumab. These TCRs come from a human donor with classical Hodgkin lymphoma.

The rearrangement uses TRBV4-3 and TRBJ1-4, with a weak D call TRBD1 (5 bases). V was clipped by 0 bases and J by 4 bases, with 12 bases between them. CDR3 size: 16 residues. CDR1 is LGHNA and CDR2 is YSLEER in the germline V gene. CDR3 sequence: CASSQELDSVNEKLFF. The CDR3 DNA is TGCGCCAGCAGCCAAGAATTAGACAGTGTTAATGAAAAACTGTTTTTT.

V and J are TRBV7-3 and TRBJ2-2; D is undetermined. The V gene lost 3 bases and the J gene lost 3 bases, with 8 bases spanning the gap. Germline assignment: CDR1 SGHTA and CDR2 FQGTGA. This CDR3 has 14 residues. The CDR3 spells CASSFNRDTGELFF. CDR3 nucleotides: TGTGCCAGCAGCTTTAATCGAGACACCGGGGAGCTGTTTTTT. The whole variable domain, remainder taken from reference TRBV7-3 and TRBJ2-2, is GAGVSQTPSNKVTEKGKYVELRCDPISGHTALYWYRQSLGQGPEFLIYFQGTGAADDSGLPNDRFFAVRPEGSVSTLKIQRTERGDSAVYLCASSFNRDTGELFFGEGSRLTVL.

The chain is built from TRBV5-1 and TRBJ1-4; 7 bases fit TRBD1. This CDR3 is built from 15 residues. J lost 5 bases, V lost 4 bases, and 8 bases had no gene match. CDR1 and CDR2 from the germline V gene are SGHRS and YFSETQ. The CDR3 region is CASSPLQGRNEKLFF. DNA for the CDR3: TGCGCCAGCAGCCCGCTACAGGGGCGGAATGAAAAACTGTTTTTT.

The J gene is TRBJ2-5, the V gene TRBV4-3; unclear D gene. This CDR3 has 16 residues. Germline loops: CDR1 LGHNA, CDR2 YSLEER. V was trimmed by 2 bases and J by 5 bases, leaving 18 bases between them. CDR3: CASSQTFFSVWETQYF. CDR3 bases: TGCGCCAGCAGCCAAACCTTCTTCTCGGTCTGGGAGACCCAGTACTTC.

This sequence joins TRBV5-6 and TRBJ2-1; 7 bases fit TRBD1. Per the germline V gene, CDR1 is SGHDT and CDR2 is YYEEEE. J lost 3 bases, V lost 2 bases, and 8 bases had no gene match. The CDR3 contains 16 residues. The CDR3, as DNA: TGTGCCAGCAGCTTCCTTACACAGGGGAGCTACAATGAGCAGTTCTTC. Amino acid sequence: CASSFLTQGSYNEQFF. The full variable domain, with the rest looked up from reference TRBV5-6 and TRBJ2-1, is DAGVTQSPTHLIKTRGQQVTLRCSPKSGHDTVSWYQQALGQGPQFIFQYYEEEERQRGNFPDRFSGHQFPNYSSELNVNALLLGDSALYLCASSFLTQGSYNEQFFGPGTRLTVL.

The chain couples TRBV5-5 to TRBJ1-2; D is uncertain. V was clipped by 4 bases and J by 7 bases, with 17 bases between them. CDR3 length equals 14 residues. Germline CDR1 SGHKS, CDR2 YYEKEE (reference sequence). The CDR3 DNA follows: TGTGCCAGCAGCCCCGTATCCTGGCAAGGTGGCTACACCTTC. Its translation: CASSPVSWQGGYTF.

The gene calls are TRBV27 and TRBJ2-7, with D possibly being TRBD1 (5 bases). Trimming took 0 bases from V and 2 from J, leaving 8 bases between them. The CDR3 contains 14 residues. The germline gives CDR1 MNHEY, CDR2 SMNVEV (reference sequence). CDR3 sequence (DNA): TGTGCCAGCAGTTTATCCCCGACAGCCTACGAGCAGTACTTC. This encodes CASSLSPTAYEQYF.

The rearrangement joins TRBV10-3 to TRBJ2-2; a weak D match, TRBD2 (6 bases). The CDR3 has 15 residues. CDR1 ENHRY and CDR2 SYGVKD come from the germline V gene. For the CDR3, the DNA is TGTGCGACTAACCAGTGGGGGGATACACACGGGGAGCTGTTTTTT. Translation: CATNQWGDTHGELFF.

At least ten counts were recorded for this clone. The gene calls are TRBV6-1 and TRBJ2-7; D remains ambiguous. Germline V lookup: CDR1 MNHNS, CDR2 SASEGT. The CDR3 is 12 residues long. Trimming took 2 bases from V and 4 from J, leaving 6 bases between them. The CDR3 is CASSESSYEQYF. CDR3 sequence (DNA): TGTGCCAGCAGTGAATCGTCGTACGAGCAGTACTTC.

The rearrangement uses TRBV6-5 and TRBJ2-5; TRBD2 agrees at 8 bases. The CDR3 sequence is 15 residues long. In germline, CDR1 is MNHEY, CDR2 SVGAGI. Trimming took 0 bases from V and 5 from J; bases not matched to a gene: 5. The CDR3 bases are TGTGCCAGCAGTTACTCTCGGGGGGGCTGGGAGACCCAGTACTTC. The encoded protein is CASSYSRGGWETQYF.

Written as DNA, the CDR3 is TGTGCCAGCAGCCTTAGCGGGGGGACGTCCTACGAGCAGTACTTC. It encodes CASSLSGGTSYEQYF. The chain combines TRBV7-2 with TRBJ2-7; 10 bases agree with TRBD2. The germline V gene has CDR1 SGHTA and CDR2 FQGNSA. The CDR3 is 15 residues long. The trim removed 5 bases at V and 1 base at J, leaving 5 bases unmatched.

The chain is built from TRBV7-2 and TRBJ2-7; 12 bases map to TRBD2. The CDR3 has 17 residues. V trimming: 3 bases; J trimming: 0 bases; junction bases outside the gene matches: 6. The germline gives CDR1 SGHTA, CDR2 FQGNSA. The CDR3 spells CASSLASGGESSYEQYF. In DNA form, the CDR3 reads TGTGCCAGCAGCTTGGCTAGCGGGGGGGAGAGCTCCTACGAGCAGTACTTC.

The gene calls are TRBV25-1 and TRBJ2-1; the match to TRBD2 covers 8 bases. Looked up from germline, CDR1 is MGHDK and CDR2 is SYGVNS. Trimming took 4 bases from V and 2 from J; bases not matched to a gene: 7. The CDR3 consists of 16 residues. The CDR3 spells CASSGTGTSPYNEQFF. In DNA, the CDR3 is TGTGCCAGCAGTGGTACCGGGACTAGTCCCTACAATGAGCAGTTCTTC.

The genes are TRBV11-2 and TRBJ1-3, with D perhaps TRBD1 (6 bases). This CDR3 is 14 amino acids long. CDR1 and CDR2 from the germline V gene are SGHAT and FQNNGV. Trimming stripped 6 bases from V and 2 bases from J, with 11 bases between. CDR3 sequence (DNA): TGTGCCAGCAGTTCTTACAGGGCTGGAAACACCATATATTTT. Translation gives CASSSYRAGNTIYF.

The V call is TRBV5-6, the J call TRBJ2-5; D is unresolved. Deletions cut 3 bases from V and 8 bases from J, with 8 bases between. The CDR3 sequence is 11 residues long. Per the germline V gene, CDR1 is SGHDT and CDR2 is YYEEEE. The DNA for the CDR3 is TGTGCCAGCAGCTGGATGGCCACCCAGTACTTC. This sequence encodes CASSWMATQYF.

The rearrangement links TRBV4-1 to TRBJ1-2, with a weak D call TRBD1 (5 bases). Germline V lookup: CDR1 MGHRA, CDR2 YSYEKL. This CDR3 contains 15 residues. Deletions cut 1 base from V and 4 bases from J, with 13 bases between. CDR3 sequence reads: CASSQGPTEGYGYTF. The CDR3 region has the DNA TGCGCCAGCAGCCAAGGACCGACAGAAGGCTATGGCTACACCTTC.

CDR3 in amino acids: CASSGRRGDAKNIQYF. For the CDR3, the DNA is TGTGCCAGCAGTGGCAGGAGGGGGGACGCCAAAAACATTCAGTACTTC. The V gene is TRBV6-1, the J gene TRBJ2-4; the D call may be TRBD1 or TRBD2 (6 bases each). Germline V gives CDR1 MNHNS, CDR2 SASEGT. This CDR3 spans 16 amino acids. Trimming left V 4 bases short and J 1 base short, with 14 bases between.

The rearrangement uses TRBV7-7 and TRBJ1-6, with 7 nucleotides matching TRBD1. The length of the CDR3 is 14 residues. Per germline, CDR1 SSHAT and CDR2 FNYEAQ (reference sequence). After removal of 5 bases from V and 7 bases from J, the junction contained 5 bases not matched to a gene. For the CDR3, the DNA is TGTGCCAGCAGCCGTGACAGGGAAAATTCACCCCTCCACTTT. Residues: CASSRDRENSPLHF.

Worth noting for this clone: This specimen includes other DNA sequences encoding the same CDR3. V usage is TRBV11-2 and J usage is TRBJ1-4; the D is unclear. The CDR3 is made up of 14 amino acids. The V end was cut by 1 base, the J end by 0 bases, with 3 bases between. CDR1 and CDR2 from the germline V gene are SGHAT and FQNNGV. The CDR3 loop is CASSLGTTNEKLFF. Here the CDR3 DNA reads TGTGCCAGCAGCTTAGGAACAACTAATGAAAAACTGTTTTTT.

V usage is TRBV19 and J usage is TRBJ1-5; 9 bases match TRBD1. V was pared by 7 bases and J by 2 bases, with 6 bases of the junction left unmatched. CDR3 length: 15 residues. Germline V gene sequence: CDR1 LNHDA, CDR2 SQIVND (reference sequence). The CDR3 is CASMGQGYGNQPQHF. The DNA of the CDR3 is TGTGCCAGTATGGGACAGGGTTATGGCAATCAGCCCCAGCATTTT.

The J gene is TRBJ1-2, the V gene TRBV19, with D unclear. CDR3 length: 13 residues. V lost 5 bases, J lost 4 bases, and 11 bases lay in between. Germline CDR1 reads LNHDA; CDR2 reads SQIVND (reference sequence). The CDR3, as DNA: TGTGCCAGTAGTCGAGGGAAGAGCTATGGCTACACCTTC. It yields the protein CASSRGKSYGYTF.

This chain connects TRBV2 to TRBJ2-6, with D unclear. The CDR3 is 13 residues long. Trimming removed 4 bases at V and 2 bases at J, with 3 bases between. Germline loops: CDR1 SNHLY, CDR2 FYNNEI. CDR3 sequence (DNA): TGTGCCAGCAGTGGGGCTGGGGCCAACGTCCTGACTTTC. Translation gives CASSGAGANVLTF. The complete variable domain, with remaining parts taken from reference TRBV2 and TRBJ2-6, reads EPEVTQTPSHQVTQMGQEVILRCVPISNHLYFYWYRQILGQKVEFLVSFYNNEISEKSEIFDDQFSVERPDGSNFTLKIRSTKLEDSAMYFCASSGAGANVLTFGAGSRLTVL.

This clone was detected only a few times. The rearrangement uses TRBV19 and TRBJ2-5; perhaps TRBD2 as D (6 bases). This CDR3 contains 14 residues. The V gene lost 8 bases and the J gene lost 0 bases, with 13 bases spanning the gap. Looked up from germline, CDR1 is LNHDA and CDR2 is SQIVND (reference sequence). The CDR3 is CASRPGDYQETQYF. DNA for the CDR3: TGTGCCAGTCGTCCGGGGGACTACCAAGAGACCCAGTACTTC.

CDR3 residues: CASRVGNTGELFF. CDR3 bases: TGTGCCAGCAGGGTAGGGAACACCGGGGAGCTGTTTTTT. The chain links TRBV5-6 to TRBJ2-2; no clear D. The V gene lost 5 bases and the J gene lost 1 base, with 6 bases spanning the gap. The CDR3 consists of 13 residues. Germline loops: CDR1 SGHDT, CDR2 YYEEEE.

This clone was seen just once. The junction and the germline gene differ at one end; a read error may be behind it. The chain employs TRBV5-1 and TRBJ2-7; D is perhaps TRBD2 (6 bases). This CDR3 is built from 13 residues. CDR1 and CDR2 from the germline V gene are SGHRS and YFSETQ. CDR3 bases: TGCGCCAGCAGATTGGGGGGCTCCTACGAGCAGTACTTC. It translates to CASRLGGSYEQYF. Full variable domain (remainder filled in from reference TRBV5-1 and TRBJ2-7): KAGVTQTPRYLIKTRGQQVTLSCSPISGHRSVSWYQQTPGQGLQFLFEYFSETQRNKGNFPGRFSGRQFSNSRSEMNVSTLELGDSALYLCASRLGGSYEQYFGPGTRLTVT.

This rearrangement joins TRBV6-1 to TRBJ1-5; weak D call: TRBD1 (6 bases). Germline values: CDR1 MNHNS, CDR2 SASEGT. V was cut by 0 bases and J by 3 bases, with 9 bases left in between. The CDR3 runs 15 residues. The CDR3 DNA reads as TGTGCCAGCAGTGAAGCGGACAGTCCCAATCAGCCCCAGCATTTT. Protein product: CASSEADSPNQPQHF.

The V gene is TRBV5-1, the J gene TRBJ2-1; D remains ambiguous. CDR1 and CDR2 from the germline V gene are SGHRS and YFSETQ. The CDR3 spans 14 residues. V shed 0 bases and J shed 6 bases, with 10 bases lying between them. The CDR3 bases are TGCGCCAGCAGCTTGGAGCGAGGTCTCAATGAGCAGTTCTTC. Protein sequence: CASSLERGLNEQFF.

The CDR3 DNA follows: TGTGCCAGCAGTGAAACAGGGTTCTATGGCTACACCTTC. It specifies CASSETGFYGYTF. The V gene is TRBV6-1, the J gene TRBJ1-2; D perhaps matches TRBD1 (6 bases). Germline CDR1 MNHNS, CDR2 SASEGT. V was pared by 2 bases and J by 4 bases, with 8 bases between. The CDR3 is 13 residues long.

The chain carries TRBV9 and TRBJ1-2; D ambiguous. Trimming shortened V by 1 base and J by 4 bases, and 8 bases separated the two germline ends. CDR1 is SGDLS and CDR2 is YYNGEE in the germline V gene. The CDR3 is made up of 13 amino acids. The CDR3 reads CASSVTETYGYTF. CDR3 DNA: TGTGCCAGCAGCGTAACAGAGACCTATGGCTACACCTTC.